The sequence of this TCR beta chain was determined in a study of T cell repertoires in aging, cancer and after chemotherapy (dated by TCRdb to between 2018 and 2021). Some background on the complete study: Donors spanned six age groups from 30 or younger to 70 or older, with at least three individuals per group. Control TCR repertoires from healthy donors were recorded over several months to years, and clear clonal overlap was observed across re-sampling. The complete dataset included about 8.8 million TCR reads. To look at immunoaging and at how T cells reconstitute after chemotherapy, the study profiled TCR beta repertoires in peripheral blood from both healthy donors and cancer patients. A cohort of 220 or so cancer patients (about 93 with hematological and around 120 with solid cancers) was assembled, and around 100 healthy donors were included as a reference group. Broader findings and caveats from the paper: According to the authors, the repertoire data do not allow conclusions to be drawn about immunological memory after chemotherapy. In healthy donors, the decline in TCR diversity with age was mainly due to loss of richness, whereas in cancer patients loss of evenness also played a role. Compared with age-matched healthy donors, untreated patients with hematological or solid cancers had significantly lower TCR diversity and higher clonality in blood. In both cancer cohorts, median generation probability rose over the chemotherapy interval, which suggests that the repertoire was reconstituted through rebound thymic output.

About this clonotype itself: Its antigen has not been determined. The sample holds no much larger clone one base away, and base qualities are not on file.

TCR beta rearrangements were amplified from genomic DNA isolated from peripheral blood, not from sorted cells or RNA. Using a mixed TRB-A/B primer pool, multiplex touch-down PCR amplified rearranged TRB sequences covering the V, D and J segments. Illumina adapters and sample indices were attached to the amplicons through two consecutive PCR reactions run with Phusion HS II polymerase. Amplicons were gel-purified with the NucleoSpin Gel and PCR Clean-up kit, then checked with Qubit and an Agilent 2100 Bioanalyzer. The libraries were sequenced on an Illumina MiSeq with 600-cycle, single-indexed, paired-end runs. As for the original processing: TRB sequences were processed with MiXCR versions 2.12 and 3.0.5. Each unique CDR3 nucleotide sequence was counted as one clone, and only productive sequences with at least two reads were retained. Repertoire metrics included Shannon diversity, evenness, clonality (one minus evenness), and alpha-parameterized diversity profiles from alpha 0 to 5. Generation probabilities of clones in paired pre- and post-chemotherapy samples were computed with the IGoR algorithm. TCRdb reprocessed the public reads (quality trimming at Q25 with fastp, clone calling with MiXCR) and kept in-frame beta chains. When rows share a CDR3 protein, they turn into one entry using the most common DNA and genes. The V and J calls were determined by TCRdb, not by the authors. In this sample the table shows thousands of distinct CDR3 sequences, 25% to 40% of which occur a single time. The ten largest clones take up about 10% of the sample.

This TCR derives from a human donor in good health. The sequenced material came from blood.

Here the CDR3 is given as CASSPRTGDSQETQYF. The nucleotides are TGTGCCAGCAGCCCCAGGACAGGGGATTCCCAAGAGACCCAGTACTTC. The chain joins TRBV27 to TRBJ2-5; the central 9 bases match TRBD1. Via the germline V gene (reference sequence), CDR1 is MNHEY and CDR2 SMNVEV. Clipping removes 6 bases from V and 1 base from J, with 9 as the unmatched junction base count. The CDR3, from cysteine to phenylalanine, totals 16 residues. Of the read, only the CDR3 DNA is kept; its 48 bases are in frame from base 1.